Listed here are 28 T cell receptor beta chains from one sample, sequenced in a study of patients and donors after allogeneic stem cell transplantation. MiXCR, applied by TCRdb to the RT-PCR reads, yields one record per CDR3 protein. The top ten hold roughly 6% of the sample, which has more than 850,000 distinct CDR3 sequences, roughly 18% seen once. Material for sequencing was blood, either unsorted or a sorted T cell fraction (not recorded which). These receptor sequences come from a human donor who was either an allogeneic HSCT recipient or a stem cell or donor lymphocyte infusion donor (not recorded which). It is not recorded whose cells these are; they may come from a transplant donor.

This clonotype was recorded at least ten times. The rearrangement links TRBV4-3 to TRBJ1-1; perhaps TRBD1 as D (6 bases). Trimming cost V 1 base and J 4 bases, with 19 bases left between them. Germline values: CDR1 LGHNA, CDR2 YSLEER. The CDR3 covers 17 residues. CDR3 DNA sequence: TGCGCCAGCAGCCAAGTTAATGCGGGGGGCGTTATCACTGAAGCTTTCTTT. Translation gives CASSQVNAGGVITEAFF.

The V call is TRBV5-1, the J call TRBJ2-3; no definite D call. Germline lookup yields CDR1 SGHRS and CDR2 YFSETQ. The CDR3 has 13 residues. The V and J ends lost 6 bases and 1 base respectively, with 9 bases between them. CDR3 DNA sequence: TGCGCCAGCAATTACGACGGCACAGATACGCAGTATTTT. Protein: CASNYDGTDTQYF. Full variable domain (missing parts from reference TRBV5-1 and TRBJ2-3): KAGVTQTPRYLIKTRGQQVTLSCSPISGHRSVSWYQQTPGQGLQFLFEYFSETQRNKGNFPGRFSGRQFSNSRSEMNVSTLELGDSALYLCASNYDGTDTQYFGPGTRLTVL.

The rearrangement uses TRBV4-1 and TRBJ2-7, with 8 bases that match TRBD1. V was clipped by 4 bases and J by 5 bases; unmatched bases: 10. The CDR3 length is 15 residues. CDR1 MGHRA and CDR2 YSYEKL come from the germline V gene. The CDR3 bases are TGCGCCAGCAGCCTAGCCGGGACAGGTCCTGACGAGCAGTACTTC. Amino acids: CASSLAGTGPDEQYF.

The CDR3 loop is CSVILGPSTDTQYF. The CDR3, as DNA: TGCAGCGTTATCCTGGGCCCTAGCACAGATACGCAGTATTTT. J is TRBJ2-3 and V is TRBV29-1; D is unresolved. The CDR3 covers 14 residues. From germline, CDR1 is SQVTM and CDR2 ANQGSEA. V lost 5 bases and J lost 0, with 12 bases in between.

This clonotype was found a few times. This chain links TRBV5-1 with TRBJ2-1; no clear D gene. Deletions cut 0 bases from V and 12 bases from J, with 4 bases between. The CDR3 is 10 residues long. CDR1 is SGHRS, CDR2 YFSETQ, per germline. The CDR3 loop is CASSLGRQFF. As DNA, the CDR3 is TGCGCCAGCAGCTTGGGACGGCAGTTCTTC.

J is TRBJ2-5 and V is TRBV5-6, with 7 positions matching TRBD1. CDR1 and CDR2 (germline): SGHDT, YYEEEE. Losses at the gene ends were 4 bases for V and 6 bases for J; bases not matched to a gene: 15. The CDR3 length is 16 residues. As DNA, the CDR3 is TGTGCCAGCAGCCCTATGCATAACAGGGGAACACAGACCCAGTACTTC. Amino acid sequence: CASSPMHNRGTQTQYF.

The rearrangement joins TRBV6-1 to TRBJ1-5; 7 bases line up with TRBD1. Germline loops: CDR1 MNHNS, CDR2 SASEGT. CDR3 length: 13 residues. V lost 7 bases and J lost 4; bases outside the gene matches: 4. The CDR3 loop is CASTDRANQPQHF. The CDR3 nucleotides are TGTGCCAGCACCGACAGGGCTAATCAGCCCCAGCATTTT.

This clonotype turned up a few times. The chain links TRBV12-3 or TRBV12-4 to TRBJ1-6; 9 bases are shared with TRBD1. V shed 4 bases and J 5 bases; nucleotides not matched to a gene: 6. CDR3 size: 16 residues. The CDR3 protein is CASSWSGTGNNSPLHF. CDR3 coding DNA: TGTGCCAGCAGTTGGAGCGGGACAGGGAATAATTCACCCCTCCACTTT.

This clonotype showed up just a few times. The chain employs TRBV6-1 and TRBJ2-2; 7 bases fit TRBD1. With V trimmed by 6 bases and J by 4 bases, 5 bases remained unmatched. This CDR3 spans 14 amino acids. Germline assignment: CDR1 MNHNS and CDR2 SASEGT. The CDR3 is CASRMTGTTGELFF. The CDR3 DNA reads TGTGCCAGCAGGATGACAGGGACCACCGGGGAGCTGTTTTTT.

This clonotype was seen ten or more times. This chain uses TRBV24-1 with TRBJ1-2; possibly TRBD1 for D (6 bases). V was cut by 4 bases and J by 7 bases, with 12 bases left in between. This CDR3 comprises 13 residues. The V gene's germline CDR1 is KGHDR and CDR2 SFDVKD. The CDR3 DNA is TGTGCCACCAGTGACCTAGGGACAACTGGCTACACCTTC. Translation: CATSDLGTTGYTF.

The chain recombines TRBV29-1 with TRBJ1-2, with 7 nucleotides matching TRBD1. V dropped 8 bases and J dropped 4; count of bases not matched to a gene: 4. Germline V lookup: CDR1 SQVTM, CDR2 ANQGSEA. There are 11 residues in the CDR3. This CDR3 reads CSYRDSYGYTF. CDR3 coding DNA: TGCAGCTATCGGGACAGCTATGGCTACACCTTC.

There are a few counts of this clonotype. The gene calls are TRBV7-9 and TRBJ2-3, with 8 positions matching TRBD2. Germline CDR1 SEHNR, CDR2 FQNEAQ (reference sequence). The V gene end was trimmed by 3 bases and the J gene end by 1 base; junction bases not matched to a gene: 3. This CDR3 contains 15 residues. In DNA form, the CDR3 reads TGTGCCAGCAGCTTCTCTAGCGGGCGCACAGATACGCAGTATTTT. Translating it yields CASSFSSGRTDTQYF.

The genes are TRBV12-3 or TRBV12-4 and TRBJ2-2; perhaps D is TRBD1 or TRBD2 (5 bases each). Trimming left V 8 bases short and J 0 bases short, with 25 bases between. The CDR3 is made up of 19 amino acids. DNA for the CDR3: TGTGCCAGCCGAACGGGTTGGGACGGCCGAAACGCGAACACCGGGGAGCTGTTTTTT. Its protein is CASRTGWDGRNANTGELFF.

This clonotype was picked up a small number of times. V and J are TRBV5-1 and TRBJ2-1; TRBD2 agrees at 11 bases. The CDR3 is 15 residues long. The trim removed 4 bases at V and 2 bases at J, leaving 2 bases unmatched. Germline V gene sequence: CDR1 SGHRS, CDR2 YFSETQ. In DNA, the CDR3 is TGCGCCAGCAGCGTAGCGGGAGGGACCTACAATGAGCAGTTCTTC. This gives the protein CASSVAGGTYNEQFF.

This clonotype was observed a handful of times. The gene calls are TRBV7-3 and TRBJ2-7; D gene ambiguous. Per germline, CDR1 SGHTA and CDR2 FQGTGA. The CDR3 is 13 residues long. Trimming pared 8 bases from V and 1 base from J, leaving 12 bases between. The CDR3 protein is CASPPGRSYEQYF. For the CDR3, the DNA is TGTGCCAGCCCCCCGGGCCGTTCCTACGAGCAGTACTTC.

This clonotype was detected only a few times. The J gene is TRBJ2-7, the V gene TRBV5-1, with D possibly being TRBD1 or TRBD2 (6 bases each). V was pared by 6 bases and J by 3 bases, with 16 bases between. The CDR3 runs 14 residues. Germline CDR1 and CDR2: SGHRS and YFSETQ. The CDR3 sequence: CASTLGGQNYEQYF. CDR3 bases: TGCGCCAGCACCCTGGGGGGACAAAACTACGAGCAGTACTTC.

J is TRBJ1-1 and V is TRBV6-5, with D unclear. V was cut by 2 bases and J by 1 base, with 5 bases left in between. The CDR3 is 13 residues long. Looked up from germline, CDR1 is MNHEY and CDR2 is SVGAGI. The CDR3: CASSYVANTEAFF. DNA for the CDR3: TGTGCCAGCAGTTACGTCGCGAACACTGAAGCTTTCTTT.

The chain joins TRBV20-1 to TRBJ2-3; 7 positions match TRBD2. The V and J ends lost 5 bases and 5 bases, in that order; junction bases with no gene match: 7. The germline gives CDR1 DFQATT, CDR2 SNEGSKA (reference sequence). The CDR3 contains 13 residues. The CDR3 nucleotides read TGCAGTGCTGGACTAGGACGGGGAGATACGCAGTATTTT. Its translation is CSAGLGRGDTQYF.

This clonotype was seen a single time. This chain links TRBV20-1 with TRBJ2-7; the match to TRBD1 covers 8 bases. The CDR3 is 13 residues long. The V gene end was trimmed by 4 bases and the J gene end by 6 bases; junction bases not matched to a gene: 8. The germline V gene encodes CDR1 DFQATT and CDR2 SNEGSKA (reference sequence). CDR3 sequence reads: CSATRDRTPEQYF. Here the CDR3 DNA reads TGCAGTGCTACCCGGGACAGGACCCCCGAGCAGTACTTC.

The J gene is TRBJ2-5, the V gene TRBV28, with D unclear. This CDR3 has 16 amino acids. Trimming stripped 8 bases from V and 2 bases from J, with 21 bases between. Germline CDR1 is MDHEN and CDR2 is SYDVKM. The CDR3 bases are TGTGCCAGCTGGACCGGCGGTCGCGATGTACAAGAGACCCAGTACTTC. Translating it yields CASWTGGRDVQETQYF. The full variable domain, in which reference TRBV28 and TRBJ2-5 provide the parts outside the CDR3, is DVKVTQSSRYLVKRTGEKVFLECVQDMDHENMFWYRQDPGLGLRLIYFSYDVKMKEKGDIPEGYSVSREKKERFSLILESASTNQTSMYLCASWTGGRDVQETQYFGPGTRLLVL.

The V gene is TRBV7-6, the J gene TRBJ2-5; no firm D call. The CDR3 is 12 amino acids. Germline V gene lookup returns CDR1 SGHVS and CDR2 FNYEAQ. Trimming took off 4 bases at V and 5 bases at J, with 8 bases between the two ends. Here the CDR3 DNA reads TGTGCCAGCAGCTCAGAAACTGAGACCCAGTACTTC. It translates to CASSSETETQYF.

This clonotype was counted only a few times. The chain combines TRBV6-1 with TRBJ2-7; D remains ambiguous. The CDR3 runs 11 residues. The germline CDR1 and CDR2 sequences are MNHNS and SASEGT. V dropped 9 bases and J dropped 2 bases, with 8 bases sitting between them. The chain's CDR3 is CASWRPYEQYF. The CDR3 region has the DNA TGTGCCAGTTGGCGTCCCTACGAGCAGTACTTC.

V is TRBV20-1 and J is TRBJ2-3; D unresolved. This CDR3 comprises 13 residues. Germline lookup yields CDR1 DFQATT and CDR2 SNEGSKA (reference sequence). Trimming left V 6 bases short and J 3 bases short, with 13 bases between. DNA of the CDR3: TGCAGTGCCACACCTTCAGGTACAGATACGCAGTATTTT. Encoded protein: CSATPSGTDTQYF.

In this sample, this clonotype turned up a few times. The chain uses TRBV5-1 and TRBJ1-6, with TRBD1 identical over 8 bases. CDR3 length equals 15 residues. Germline CDR1 reads SGHRS; CDR2 reads YFSETQ. After removal of 0 bases from V and 9 bases from J, the junction contained 5 bases not matched to a gene. CDR3 region: CASSLGTGLISPLHF. The CDR3, as DNA: TGCGCCAGCAGCTTGGGGACAGGGCTCATTTCACCCCTCCACTTT.

The V gene is TRBV12-3 or TRBV12-4, the J gene TRBJ1-1; a weak D match, TRBD1 (6 bases). Trimming left V 6 bases short and J 7 bases short, with 15 bases between. The length of the CDR3 is 13 residues. CDR3 in amino acids: CASRDPGHLEAFF. CDR3 coding DNA: TGTGCCAGCAGAGATCCGGGACACCTTGAAGCTTTCTTT.

This clonotype was observed many times. This chain uses TRBV27 with TRBJ1-1; no clear D gene. Germline V gene lookup returns CDR1 MNHEY and CDR2 SMNVEV (reference sequence). This CDR3 has 14 residues. V shed 0 bases and J shed 1 base, with 6 bases lying between them. CDR3 residues: CASSLSSGNTEAFF. The CDR3 bases are TGTGCCAGCAGTTTATCTTCGGGGAACACTGAAGCTTTCTTT.

This clonotype came up a few times. The chain recombines TRBV27 with TRBJ2-1; D is uncertain. The CDR3 contains 14 residues. V gave up 5 bases and J gave up 3 bases, with 11 bases separating them. From germline, CDR1 is MNHEY and CDR2 SMNVEV (reference sequence). CDR3 in amino acids: CASSETPDYNEQFF. CDR3 nucleotides: TGTGCCAGCAGTGAAACGCCTGACTACAATGAGCAGTTCTTC.

V gene TRBV29-1 combines with J gene TRBJ1-2, with a tentative D call TRBD1 (5 bases). The CDR3 is made up of 15 amino acids. Trimming removed 6 bases from V and 8 bases from J, with 25 bases in between. CDR1 SQVTM and CDR2 ANQGSEA come from the germline V gene. DNA of the CDR3: TGCAGCGTCGCTACTACCGGGGCTCTTTCGGGGGGCTACACCTTC. This encodes CSVATTGALSGGYTF.